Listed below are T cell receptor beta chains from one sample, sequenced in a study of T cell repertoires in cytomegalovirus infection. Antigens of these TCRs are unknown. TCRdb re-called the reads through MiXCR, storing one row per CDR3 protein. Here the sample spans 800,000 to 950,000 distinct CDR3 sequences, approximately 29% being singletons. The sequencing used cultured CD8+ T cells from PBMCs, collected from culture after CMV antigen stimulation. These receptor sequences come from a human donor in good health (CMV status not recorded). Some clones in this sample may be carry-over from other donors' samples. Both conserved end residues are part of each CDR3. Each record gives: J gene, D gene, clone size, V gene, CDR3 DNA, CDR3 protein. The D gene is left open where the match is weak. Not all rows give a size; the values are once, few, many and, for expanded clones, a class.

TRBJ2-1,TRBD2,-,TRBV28,TGTGCCAGCAGTTTTCCTATTGGGGGGGGAGGAAATGAGCAGTTCTTC,CASSFPIGGGGNEQFF
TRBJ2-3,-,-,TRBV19,TGTGCCAGTAGTATAGTGGGGACTAGCACAGATACGCAGTATTTT,CASSIVGTSTDTQYF
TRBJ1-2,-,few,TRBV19,TGTGCCACCTGGCGGGCACCGTATGGCTACACCTTC,CATWRAPYGYTF
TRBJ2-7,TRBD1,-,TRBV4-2,TGTGCCAGCAGCCAAGAAGGGACAGGGTGGGCCTACGAGCAGTACTTC,CASSQEGTGWAYEQYF
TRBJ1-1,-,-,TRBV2,TGTGCCAGCAGTGAAATATTATTGGGAAACACTGAAGCTTTCTTT,CASSEILLGNTEAFF
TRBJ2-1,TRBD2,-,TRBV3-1,TGTGCCAGCAGCCAAGGAGCGGGGGCACACTACAATGAGCAGTTCTTC,CASSQGAGAHYNEQFF
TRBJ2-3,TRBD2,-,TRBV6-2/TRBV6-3,TGTGCCAGCAGTCCCCGGGGGGGGACTACCACAGATACGCAGTATTTT,CASSPRGGTTTDTQYF
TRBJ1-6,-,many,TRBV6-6,TGTGCCAGCAGCTATCAGGGGATTTATTCACCCCTCCACTTT,CASSYQGIYSPLHF
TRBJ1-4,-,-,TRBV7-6,TGTGCCAGCAGCTTAGAGGGCGGGAATGAAAAACTGTTTTTT,CASSLEGGNEKLFF
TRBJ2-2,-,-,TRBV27,TGTGCCAGCAGTTTATCCCCGGGACACCTAAACACCGGGGAGCTGTTTTTT,CASSLSPGHLNTGELFF
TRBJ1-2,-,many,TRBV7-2,TGTGCCAGCAGCTTAGCGGGTGGGGTCGTATTTGGCTATGGCTACACCTTC,CASSLAGGVVFGYGYTF
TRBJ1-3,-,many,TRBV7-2,TGTGCCAGCAGCTCTATTCCAGTGATCTCTGGAAACACCATATATTTT,CASSSIPVISGNTIYF
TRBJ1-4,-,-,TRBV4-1,TGCGCCAGCAGCCAAGGCGACAGGATTATAGGTGAAAAACTGTTTTTT,CASSQGDRIIGEKLFF
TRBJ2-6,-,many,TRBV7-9,TGTGCCAGCAGCTTATTGGAGTCCAATAACGTCCTGACTTTC,CASSLLESNNVLTF
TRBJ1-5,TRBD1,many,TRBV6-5,TGTGCCAGCAGTGGGGCCAGGGGGTGGCCCCAGCATTTT,CASSGARGWPQHF
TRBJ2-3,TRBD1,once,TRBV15,TGTGCCGTACAGGGGCCAGATACGCAGTATTTT,CAVQGPDTQYF
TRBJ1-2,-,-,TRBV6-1,TGTGCCAGCAGTGCGGACAGACCTTATAACTATGGCTACACCTTC,CASSADRPYNYGYTF
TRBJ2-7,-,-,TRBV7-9,TGTGCCAGCAGCCCCCCCCTTCCCGCCACCCTTGACGAGAAGTACTTC,CASSPPLPATLDEKYF
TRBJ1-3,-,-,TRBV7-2,TGTGCCAGCAGCTTAGGCATGCCTGGAAACACCATATATTTT,CASSLGMPGNTIYF
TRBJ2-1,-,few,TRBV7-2,TGTGCCAGCAGCTTAAGGGGGGGGGGAGACAATGAGCAGTTCTTC,CASSLRGGGDNEQFF
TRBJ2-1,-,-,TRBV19,TGTGCCAGTAGTTTAAGGGCCGCAAACAATGAGCAGTTCTTC,CASSLRAANNEQFF
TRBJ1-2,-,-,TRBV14,TGTGCCAGCAGCCAAGGACACGGGACTTCCCCAAACTATGGCTACACCTTC,CASSQGHGTSPNYGYTF
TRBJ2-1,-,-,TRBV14,TGTGCCAGCAGTTCTCCCCGGGTCAATGAGCAGTTCTTC,CASSSPRVNEQFF
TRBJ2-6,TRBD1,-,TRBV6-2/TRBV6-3,TGTGCCAGCAGCGCAGGGGGTGCTGGGGCCAACGTCCTGACTTTC,CASSAGGAGANVLTF
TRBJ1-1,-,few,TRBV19,TGTGCCAGTAGGTTAAGGGGGAACACTGAAGCTTTCTTT,CASRLRGNTEAFF
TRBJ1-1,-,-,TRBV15,TGTGCCACCGGCAGGGGTCCGTTCATGAACACTGAAGCTTTCTTT,CATGRGPFMNTEAFF
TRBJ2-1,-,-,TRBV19,TGTGCCAGTACCGATACTCCAACGAAGAAAAATGAGCAGTTCTTC,CASTDTPTKKNEQFF
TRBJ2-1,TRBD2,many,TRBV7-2,TGTGCCAGCAGCTTAGATCCAACTAGCGGGGTATACAATGAGCAGTTCTTC,CASSLDPTSGVYNEQFF
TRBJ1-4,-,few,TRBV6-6,TGTGCCAGCAGTCCCGGGCCGGCGGGTGAAAAACTGTTTTTT,CASSPGPAGEKLFF
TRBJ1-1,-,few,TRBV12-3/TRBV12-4,TGTGCCAGCAGTTTATGGAACGGCAGGGAGAACACTGAAGCTTTCTTT,CASSLWNGRENTEAFF
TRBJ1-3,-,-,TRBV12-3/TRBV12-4,TGTGCCAGCAGTTACCCGGGACGGCAGAGCTCTGGAAACACCATATATTTT,CASSYPGRQSSGNTIYF
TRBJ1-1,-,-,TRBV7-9,TGTGCCAGCAGCGTTGGGCAGAATGAAGCTTTCTTT,CASSVGQNEAFF
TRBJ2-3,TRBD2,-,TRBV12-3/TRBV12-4,TGTGCCAGCAGTTGGGGACTAGCGGTGGGCACAGATACGCAGTATTTT,CASSWGLAVGTDTQYF
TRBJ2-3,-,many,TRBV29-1,TGCAGCGTTGATGCAGGGGCAGATACGCAGTATTTT,CSVDAGADTQYF
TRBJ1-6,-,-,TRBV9,TGTGCCAACAGCCCCCGGGACGATAATTCACCCCTCCACTTT,CANSPRDDNSPLHF
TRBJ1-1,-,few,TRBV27,TGTGCCAGCAGTCGAGTAAACATGAACACTGAAGCTTTCTTT,CASSRVNMNTEAFF
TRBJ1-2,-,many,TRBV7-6,TGCGCCAGCAGCTCCGGCAGGAACTATGGCTACACCTTC,CASSSGRNYGYTF
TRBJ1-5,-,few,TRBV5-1,TGCGCCAGCAGCTTGGCCACAGGAATTAATCAGCCCCAGCATTTT,CASSLATGINQPQHF
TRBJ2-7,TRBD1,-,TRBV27,TGTGCCAGCAGTTTATCCCCCGGACAGGGGTTCTCCTACGAGCAGTACTTC,CASSLSPGQGFSYEQYF
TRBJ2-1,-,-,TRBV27,TGTGCCAGCAGTTTATCCCAGCGGAATGAGCAGTTCTTC,CASSLSQRNEQFF
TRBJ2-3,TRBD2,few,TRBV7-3,TGTGCCAGCAGCTCTTGGACGGGACTAGCGGAGCCACCGTCCACAGATACGCAGTATTTT,CASSSWTGLAEPPSTDTQYF
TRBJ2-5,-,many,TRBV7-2,TGTGCCAGCAGCTTGGACACCCTCGCCCAGTACTTC,CASSLDTLAQYF
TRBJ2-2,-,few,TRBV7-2,TGTGCCAGCAGCTTGAATCCGGGCCCCCTGGCCGGGGAGCTGTTTTTT,CASSLNPGPLAGELFF
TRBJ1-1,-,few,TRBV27,TGTGCCAGCAGTTTAACAGGTACCCATGAAGCTTTCTTT,CASSLTGTHEAFF
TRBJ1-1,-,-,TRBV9,TGTGCCAGCAGCGGAGTCTCCTCCTACGGGGGCGGCACTGAAGCTTTCTTT,CASSGVSSYGGGTEAFF
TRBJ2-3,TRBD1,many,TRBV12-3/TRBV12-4,TGTGCCAGCAGTTTACCCCGGACAGGGAGCACAGATACGCAGTATTTT,CASSLPRTGSTDTQYF
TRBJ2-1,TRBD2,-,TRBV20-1,TGCAGTGCTAGGGATGGGGGGGTATACAATGAGCAGTTCTTC,CSARDGGVYNEQFF
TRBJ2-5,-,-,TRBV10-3,TGTGCCATCAGGAGGGATCAAGAGACCCAGTACTTC,CAIRRDQETQYF
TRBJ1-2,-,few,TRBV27,TGTGCCAGCAGTTCATACAGGGACTATGGCTACACCTTC,CASSSYRDYGYTF
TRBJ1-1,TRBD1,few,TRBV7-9,TGTGCCAGCAGCACCCGGGACAGGGGGCCGAACACTGAAGCTTTCTTT,CASSTRDRGPNTEAFF
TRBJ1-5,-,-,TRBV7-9,TGTGCCAGCAGCTCAGAGACCCTGTATCAGCCCCAGCATTTT,CASSSETLYQPQHF